The 17 T cell receptor beta chains below all came from one sample that was sequenced in a study of shared clonotypes between healthy human individuals. Sequencing used immunoSEQ multiplex PCR; TCRdb keeps in-frame clones, though not all of them. Of 2 million to 2.5 million clones detected, 90% to 95% appear once; the ten largest clones hold about 0.37%. Sample: naive CD4+ T cells from PBMCs. The subset here: CD45RA+ positively selected. These receptors came from a man aged 18 to 30 in good health. Some clones in this sample may be carry-over from other donors' samples.

Only one count was recorded for this clone. The V and J genes are TRBV6-6 and TRBJ2-3; D call uncertain. The CDR3 is made up of 13 amino acids. Per the germline V gene, CDR1 is MNHNY and CDR2 is SVGAGI (reference sequence). V was pared by 4 bases and J by 2 bases, with 7 bases between. The CDR3 bases are TGTGCCAGCAGTTCGCAAGACACAGATACGCAGTATTTT. Residues: CASSSQDTDTQYF.

Only a few counts were recorded for this clone. Other DNA sequences in this specimen translate into the identical CDR3. The rearrangement uses TRBV7-3 and TRBJ2-3; 7 bases fit TRBD2. V lost 5 bases and J lost 1; bases outside the gene matches: 3. Germline CDR1 reads SGHTA; CDR2 reads FQGTGA. The CDR3 length is 14 residues. In DNA, the CDR3 is TGTGCCAGCAGCCCCAGCGGGGGCACAGATACGCAGTATTTT. It is translated as CASSPSGGTDTQYF.

This chain links TRBV28 with TRBJ1-3, with TRBD1 as a possible D gene (5 bases). Germline CDR1 and CDR2: MDHEN and SYDVKM. The CDR3 runs to 15 residues. The V gene lost 3 bases and the J gene lost 6 bases, with 15 bases spanning the gap. The CDR3 nucleotides read TGTGCCAGCAGTTTCCCAGGGTTGGGCGAAAACACCATATATTTT. Protein sequence: CASSFPGLGENTIYF.

This chain joins TRBV9 and TRBJ2-1; 10 positions agree with TRBD2. CDR3 length: 16 residues. After removal of 0 bases from V and 8 bases from J, the junction contained 8 bases not matched to a gene. Germline V lookup: CDR1 SGDLS, CDR2 YYNGEE. The CDR3: CASSVGSLAGVDEQFF. CDR3 sequence (DNA): TGTGCCAGCAGCGTAGGAAGTCTAGCGGGAGTGGATGAGCAGTTCTTC.

The chain couples TRBV7-9 to TRBJ1-3; D not resolved. V lost 7 bases and J lost 1, with 11 bases in between. This CDR3 spans 14 amino acids. Germline-derived CDR1 and CDR2 are SEHNR and FQNEAQ (reference sequence). CDR3 DNA: TGTGCCAGCACTATTAGCGGTTCTGGAAACACCATATATTTT. Encoded protein: CASTISGSGNTIYF. Full variable domain (outside the CDR3, taken from reference TRBV7-9 and TRBJ1-3): DTGVSQNPRHKITKRGQNVTFRCDPISEHNRLYWYRQTLGQGPEFLTYFQNEAQLEKSRLLSDRFSAERPKGSFSTLEIQRTEQGDSAMYLCASTISGSGNTIYFGEGSWLTVV.

Of note for this clone: Other nucleotide sequences from this sample produce the same CDR3. The rearrangement joins TRBV5-1 to TRBJ1-5, with 8 nucleotides matching TRBD1. The CDR3 totals 14 residues. Germline assignment: CDR1 SGHRS and CDR2 YFSETQ. The V and J ends lost 0 bases and 4 bases, in that order; junction bases with no gene match: 0. The CDR3 here is CASSLDRGNQPQHF. The DNA of the CDR3 is TGCGCCAGCAGCTTGGACAGGGGGAATCAGCCCCAGCATTTT.

J is TRBJ2-1 and V is TRBV28; D gene uncertain. Germline V gene data show CDR1 as MDHEN and CDR2 as SYDVKM. The CDR3 sequence is 17 residues long. Trimming removed 1 base from V and 1 base from J, with 14 bases in between. The chain's CDR3 is CASSLSSVATSYNEQFF. For the CDR3, the DNA is TGTGCCAGCAGTTTATCTTCGGTAGCAACATCCTACAATGAGCAGTTCTTC.

This clone showed up just once. The V gene is TRBV19, the J gene TRBJ2-2; TRBD1 might be the D (7 bases). There are 19 residues in the CDR3. Germline CDR1 and CDR2: LNHDA and SQIVND (reference sequence). The germline V and J ends were trimmed by 6 bases and 4 bases, with 27 bases remaining between them. For the CDR3, the DNA is TGTGCCAGTAGCCACAGACCAGGGGGGACGAGGGGGTCCACCGGGGAGCTGTTTTTT. Translated, it gives CASSHRPGGTRGSTGELFF.

This sequence joins TRBV27 and TRBJ1-1; TRBD1 matches at 8 bases. V gave up 4 bases and J gave up 5 bases; unmatched junction bases: 9. This CDR3 has 15 amino acids. CDR1 and CDR2 (germline): MNHEY, SMNVEV (reference sequence). The CDR3 sequence: CASSSLDREGTEAFF. The CDR3 DNA follows: TGTGCCAGCAGTTCCCTGGACAGGGAGGGGACTGAAGCTTTCTTT.

This sequence joins TRBV6-1 and TRBJ1-3; D ambiguous. Germline CDR1 and CDR2: MNHNS and SASEGT. The CDR3 has 11 residues. V was trimmed by 7 bases and J by 6 bases, leaving 7 bases between them. The CDR3 nucleotides read TGTGCCAGCAACTTGGAAAACACCATATATTTT. It is translated as CASNLENTIYF.

The chain employs TRBV19 and TRBJ2-7; the D call may be TRBD1 or TRBD2 (7 bases each). Trimming pared 3 bases from V and 5 bases from J, leaving 11 bases between. The CDR3 contains 13 residues. Germline CDR1 and CDR2: LNHDA and SQIVND (reference sequence). CDR3: CASSIAGGDEQYF. Here the CDR3 DNA reads TGTGCCAGTAGTATTGCAGGGGGGGACGAGCAGTACTTC. The variable domain in full, with the rest retrieved from reference TRBV19 and TRBJ2-7, is DGGITQSPKYLFRKEGQNVTLSCEQNLNHDAMYWYRQDPGQGLRLIYYSQIVNDFQKGDIAEGYSVSREKKESFPLTVTSAQKNPTAFYLCASSIAGGDEQYFGPGTRLTVT.

The V call is TRBV5-8, the J call TRBJ2-1; D is ambiguous. This CDR3 has 14 amino acids. Germline CDR1 is SGHTS and CDR2 is YDEGEE. V shed 0 bases and J shed 4 bases, with 8 bases lying between them. As DNA, the CDR3 is TGTGCCAGCAGCTTGGTAGGGCTATACAATGAGCAGTTCTTC. Its protein is CASSLVGLYNEQFF.

The chain is built from TRBV5-5 and TRBJ2-7, with D possibly being TRBD1 (5 bases). Germline CDR1 is SGHKS and CDR2 is YYEKEE (reference sequence). Trimming shortened V by 4 bases and J by 3 bases, and 11 bases separated the two germline ends. The CDR3 totals 13 residues. CDR3 protein: CASSNAGFYEQYF. The CDR3 nucleotides read TGTGCCAGCAGCAACGCAGGGTTCTACGAGCAGTACTTC. The full variable domain, completed using reference TRBV5-5 and TRBJ2-7, is DAGVTQSPTHLIKTRGQQVTLRCSPISGHKSVSWYQQVLGQGPQFIFQYYEKEERGRGNFPDRFSARQFPNYSSELNVNALLLGDSALYLCASSNAGFYEQYFGPGTRLTVT.

The chain carries TRBV19 and TRBJ2-3; 9 nucleotides agree with TRBD1. Germline values: CDR1 LNHDA, CDR2 SQIVND (reference sequence). J lost 2 bases, V lost 5 bases, and 5 bases had no gene match. There are 15 residues in the CDR3. The DNA for the CDR3 is TGTGCCAGTAGTCCGAGGACAGGGGACACAGATACGCAGTATTTT. Protein product: CASSPRTGDTDTQYF.

In its sample, this clone was seen once. This rearrangement joins TRBV5-8 to TRBJ2-1, with D perhaps matching TRBD2 (6 bases). V lost 1 base and J lost 7, with 15 bases in between. CDR3 length: 15 amino acids. Per germline, CDR1 SGHTS and CDR2 YDEGEE. CDR3 amino acids: CASSLPGAEVNEQFF. The CDR3 DNA is TGTGCCAGCAGCTTGCCGGGAGCCGAGGTGAATGAGCAGTTCTTC.

The gene calls are TRBV5-3 and TRBJ2-2, with 9 bases aligning to TRBD2. TRBV5-3 is filed as an ORF, its function uncertain. The CDR3 is 18 amino acids. V was pared by 0 bases and J by 2 bases, with 8 bases of the junction left unmatched. CDR3 loop: CARSLDTSGHINTGELFF. The CDR3 DNA is TGTGCCAGAAGCTTGGATACTAGCGGGCATATTAACACCGGGGAGCTGTTTTTT.

The chain carries TRBV28 and TRBJ1-5; D perhaps matches TRBD1 (5 bases). From germline, CDR1 is MDHEN and CDR2 SYDVKM. The CDR3 length is 17 residues. The ends were cut back, 6 bases at V and 0 bases at J, with 18 bases in the middle. CDR3 nucleotides: TGTGCCAGCAGCGAACCAACGGGGCGGGATAGCAATCAGCCCCAGCATTTT. Amino acid sequence: CASSEPTGRDSNQPQHF.